The sequence of this T cell receptor beta chain was determined in a study of cytotoxic CD8 clonotypes in ibrutinib-treated CLL. Study context: In all, 10 to 11 patients were relapsed/refractory, some 14 were treatment-naive and 17 were IGHV unmutated. Overall study results and limits: Sampling of sustained-remission and progressing patients occurred at differing times.

In its sample, this clone was seen once. The antigen remains unidentified. V shed 7 bases and J shed 4 bases, with 13 bases lying between them. The CDR3 covers 13 residues. Germline CDR1 MNHEY, CDR2 SVGAGI. Target depth was 1 in 200,000 to 1 in 1 million T cells, about 10x per clonotype. Assay used: immunoSEQ multiplex PCR; TCRdb lists only in-frame clones, some missing. Here the sample spans around 250,000 clones, under 80% being singletons. Libraries of TCR beta were made from 2 to 2.5 micrograms of genomic DNA that came from cryopreserved PBMCs. The V call is TRBV6-5, the J call TRBJ1-1; a weak D match, TRBD1 (6 bases). The sequences come from PBMCs, collected after 24 months of ibrutinib treatment. This clonotype was obtained from a human donor with chronic lymphocytic leukemia. This chain's CDR3 is CASTGRGFTEAFF. CDR3 nucleotides: TGTGCCAGCACGGGCAGGGGCTTCACTGAAGCTTTCTTT.